A single sample gave rise to the 20 T cell receptor beta chains below, sequenced in a study of OX40 agonist ivuxolimab in advanced cancers. The library was made by the immunoSEQ multiplex PCR assay. TCRdb mirrors the immuneACCESS table, restricted to in-frame sequences. Some clones are absent from its copies; in checked studies, under half trace to an unresolved V gene, and the reason for the others is unknown. Recorded for this sample are under 90,000 clones; about 90% of them occurred a single time. The ten largest make up about 1.8% of the sample. The source material was CD4+ or CD8+ T cells sorted from blood, sampled in a trial of the OX40 agonist ivuxolimab. Receptor source: an adult with an advanced solid tumor such as melanoma, head and neck, liver or kidney cancer.

This clone came up a few times. The V gene is TRBV5-1, the J gene TRBJ1-5, with D unclear. V was shortened by 0 bases and J by 11 bases, with 6 bases between the two germline ends. CDR3 length equals 11 residues. Germline V gives CDR1 SGHRS, CDR2 YFSETQ. CDR3 bases: TGCGCCAGCAGCTTGGTTGACGCCCAGCATTTT. This sequence encodes CASSLVDAQHF.

The rearrangement uses TRBV5-1 and TRBJ2-6; possible D gene TRBD2, 5 bases. The CDR3 runs 18 residues. Deletions cut 1 base from V and 4 bases from J, with 18 bases between. CDR1 is SGHRS and CDR2 is YFSETQ in the germline V gene. CDR3 DNA sequence: TGCGCCAGCAGCTTGAGGGAGTGGGTGGCAACCGGGGCCAACGTCCTGACTTTC. Its translation is CASSLREWVATGANVLTF.

Comments on this clone: One end of the junction does not line up with germline, which may come from a read error. This rearrangement joins TRBV7-7 to TRBJ2-1, with D maybe TRBD2 (5 bases). The germline V gene has CDR1 SSHAT and CDR2 FNYEAQ (reference sequence). This CDR3 region has 13 residues. The CDR3 is CASSLAMDNEQFF. CDR3 bases: TGTGCTAGCAGCTTAGCGATGGACAATGAGCAGTTCTTC. Drawing the rest from reference TRBV7-7 and TRBJ2-1, the complete variable domain is GAGVSQSPRYKVTKRGQDVTLRCDPISSHATLYWYQQALGQGPEFLTYFNYEAQPDKSGLPSDRFSAERPEGSISTLTIQRTEQRDSAMYRCASSLAMDNEQFFGPGTRLTVL.

This clone showed up just once. V is TRBV28 and J is TRBJ2-5, with D maybe TRBD2 (6 bases). Germline V CDR1 and CDR2: MDHEN, SYDVKM. This CDR3 has 16 amino acids. V was shortened by 2 bases and J by 4 bases, with 17 bases between the two germline ends. In DNA, the CDR3 is TGTGCCAGCAGTTTACGGGACCCCGGAGGGCGAGAGACCCAGTACTTC. Translated: CASSLRDPGGRETQYF.

The rearrangement uses TRBV9 and TRBJ1-1; possibly TRBD1 for D (6 bases). Germline V lookup: CDR1 SGDLS, CDR2 YYNGEE. The CDR3 spans 15 residues. The V gene lost 2 bases and the J gene lost 2 bases, with 13 bases spanning the gap. The CDR3 sequence is CASSVAGEVNTEAFF. The DNA for the CDR3 is TGTGCCAGCAGCGTTGCAGGGGAAGTAAACACTGAAGCTTTCTTT.

As concerns this clone: The sample has other DNA sequences that encode this CDR3 too. The chain couples TRBV6-5 to TRBJ2-1; D perhaps matches TRBD2 (5 bases). The germline CDR1 and CDR2 sequences are MNHEY and SVGAGI. The V end lost 5 bases, the J end lost 7 bases, and 9 bases lay between the germline ends. The CDR3 loop spans 12 amino acids. The DNA of the CDR3 is TGTGCCAGCAGTAGGACTGGAAATGAGCAGTTCTTC. Its translation is CASSRTGNEQFF.

The chain links TRBV19 to TRBJ1-2; TRBD1 might be the D (6 bases). In germline, CDR1 is LNHDA, CDR2 SQIVND (reference sequence). This CDR3 is 13 amino acids long. Trimming took off 1 base at V and 6 bases at J, with 9 bases between the two ends. The CDR3 region is CASSIAGGNGYTF. The CDR3 DNA reads TGTGCCAGTAGTATAGCTGGGGGCAATGGCTACACCTTC.

The chain has TRBV7-2 and TRBJ2-6, with a tentative D call TRBD2 (6 bases). The germline gives CDR1 SGHTA, CDR2 FQGNSA. Trimming removed 0 bases at V and 4 bases at J, with 10 bases between. This CDR3 has 16 residues. Here the CDR3 reads CASSLAAGSGANVLTF. The DNA for the CDR3 is TGTGCCAGCAGCTTAGCGGCGGGGTCCGGGGCCAACGTCCTGACTTTC. Full variable domain (remainder filled in from reference TRBV7-2 and TRBJ2-6): GAGVSQSPSNKVTEKGKDVELRCDPISGHTALYWYRQSLGQGLEFLIYFQGNSAPDKSGLPSDRFSAERTGGSVSTLTIQRTQQEDSAVYLCASSLAAGSGANVLTFGAGSRLTVL.

The rearrangement joins TRBV6-4 to TRBJ1-4; D uncertain. This CDR3 is 15 amino acids long. The germline CDR1 and CDR2 sequences are MRHNA and SNTAGT. V was pared by 6 bases and J by 0 bases, with 11 bases between. This CDR3 is CASSPGWATNEKLFF. The DNA for the CDR3 is TGTGCCAGCAGCCCCGGGTGGGCAACTAATGAAAAACTGTTTTTT.

The chain is built from TRBV6-5 and TRBJ2-5, with 7 positions matching TRBD1. V trimming: 0 bases; J trimming: 5 bases; junction bases outside the gene matches: 6. This CDR3 is built from 15 residues. From germline, CDR1 is MNHEY and CDR2 SVGAGI. CDR3: CASSYSRQGRETQYF. The CDR3 DNA follows: TGTGCCAGCAGTTACTCGAGACAGGGTAGGGAGACCCAGTACTTC.

The chain links TRBV28 to TRBJ2-5; 7 bases are a match to TRBD1. Germline loops: CDR1 MDHEN, CDR2 SYDVKM. This CDR3 has 14 residues. V lost 6 bases, J lost 1 base, and 5 bases stayed unmatched. The CDR3 coding sequence is TGTGCCAGCAGCTCGGGACAGCTCCAAGAGACCCAGTACTTC. Its translation: CASSSGQLQETQYF.

The CDR3 region has the DNA TGCGCCAGCAGTGATGATAGCGGGCTCAGAGAGACCCAGTACTTC. It codes for CASSDDSGLRETQYF. The chain recombines TRBV10-2 with TRBJ2-5; 7 bases map to TRBD2. After removal of 3 bases from V and 4 bases from J, the junction contained 8 bases not matched to a gene. Germline CDR1 reads WSHSY; CDR2 reads SAAADI. The CDR3 is made up of 15 amino acids.

This clone was counted a single time. The rearrangement joins TRBV19 to TRBJ2-2; 7 bases line up with TRBD2. The CDR3 extends over 14 amino acids. With 3 bases clipped from V and 8 bases from J, the junction kept 6 bases outside the gene matches. Germline CDR1 is LNHDA and CDR2 is SQIVND (reference sequence). DNA of the CDR3: TGTGCCAGTAGTATTTGGACTAGGGGTGGGGAGCTGTTTTTT. It yields the protein CASSIWTRGGELFF.

This rearrangement joins TRBV5-1 to TRBJ1-3; D gene uncertain. Germline values: CDR1 SGHRS, CDR2 YFSETQ. V dropped 4 bases and J dropped 0 bases, with 8 bases sitting between them. CDR3 length: 14 residues. This CDR3 is CASSPGVSGNTIYF. CDR3 DNA: TGCGCCAGCAGCCCCGGAGTCTCTGGAAACACCATATATTTT.

The rearrangement uses TRBV19 and TRBJ2-3, with 7 bases fitting TRBD2. Germline CDR1 LNHDA, CDR2 SQIVND (reference sequence). This CDR3 is built from 15 residues. The trim removed 1 base at V and 1 base at J, leaving 2 bases unmatched. CDR3: CASSIVAGGTDTQYF. The CDR3 nucleotides are TGTGCCAGTAGTATAGTGGCGGGGGGCACAGATACGCAGTATTTT. The variable domain in full, completed from reference TRBV19 and TRBJ2-3, reads DGGITQSPKYLFRKEGQNVTLSCEQNLNHDAMYWYRQDPGQGLRLIYYSQIVNDFQKGDIAEGYSVSREKKESFPLTVTSAQKNPTAFYLCASSIVAGGTDTQYFGPGTRLTVL.

The chain combines TRBV11-2 with TRBJ1-1; D perhaps matches TRBD1 (5 bases). CDR1 and CDR2 from the germline V gene are SGHAT and FQNNGV. The CDR3 has 13 residues. V was trimmed by 2 bases and J by 3 bases, leaving 7 bases between them. The CDR3 loop reads CASSLKGYTEAFF. Written as DNA, the CDR3 is TGTGCCAGCAGCTTAAAGGGGTACACTGAAGCTTTCTTT.

This clone was counted once. The chain recombines TRBV11-3 with TRBJ2-7; a weak D match, TRBD2 (7 bases). V was trimmed by 5 bases and J by 0 bases, leaving 14 bases between them. This CDR3 comprises 15 residues. Germline V gene lookup returns CDR1 SGHNT and CDR2 YENEEA. DNA of the CDR3: TGTGCCAGCAGCGGGGGGGGCGGAAGCTCCTACGAGCAGTACTTC. Its protein product is CASSGGGGSSYEQYF.

The chain is built from TRBV5-6 and TRBJ2-5, with D maybe TRBD2 (6 bases). Per the germline V gene, CDR1 is SGHDT and CDR2 is YYEEEE. The V gene lost 0 bases and the J gene lost 7 bases, with 13 bases spanning the gap. This CDR3 is 14 amino acids long. The CDR3 DNA reads TGTGCCAGCAGCTTGGGTCGGCAGGGAGGGACCCAGTACTTC. Translated, it gives CASSLGRQGGTQYF.

This chain uses TRBV6-4 with TRBJ2-3, with D possibly being TRBD2 (5 bases). From germline, CDR1 is MRHNA and CDR2 SNTAGT. V was clipped by 5 bases and J by 3 bases, with 12 bases between them. The length of the CDR3 is 14 residues. The DNA for the CDR3 is TGTGCCAGCAGTCCTGAGGGATTTACAGATACGCAGTATTTT. Translation: CASSPEGFTDTQYF.

The chain joins TRBV5-1 to TRBJ2-3; 9 nucleotides line up with TRBD1. Germline-derived CDR1 and CDR2 are SGHRS and YFSETQ. This CDR3 is built from 16 residues. Trimming at V came to 4 bases and at J to 6 bases, leaving 12 bases not matched to a gene. CDR3 DNA: TGCGCCAGCAGCCCCGGGACAGGGCCCCTTCTGGATACGCAGTATTTT. Translating it yields CASSPGTGPLLDTQYF. Combining the CDR3 with reference TRBV5-1 and TRBJ2-3 gives the whole variable domain KAGVTQTPRYLIKTRGQQVTLSCSPISGHRSVSWYQQTPGQGLQFLFEYFSETQRNKGNFPGRFSGRQFSNSRSEMNVSTLELGDSALYLCASSPGTGPLLDTQYFGPGTRLTVL.